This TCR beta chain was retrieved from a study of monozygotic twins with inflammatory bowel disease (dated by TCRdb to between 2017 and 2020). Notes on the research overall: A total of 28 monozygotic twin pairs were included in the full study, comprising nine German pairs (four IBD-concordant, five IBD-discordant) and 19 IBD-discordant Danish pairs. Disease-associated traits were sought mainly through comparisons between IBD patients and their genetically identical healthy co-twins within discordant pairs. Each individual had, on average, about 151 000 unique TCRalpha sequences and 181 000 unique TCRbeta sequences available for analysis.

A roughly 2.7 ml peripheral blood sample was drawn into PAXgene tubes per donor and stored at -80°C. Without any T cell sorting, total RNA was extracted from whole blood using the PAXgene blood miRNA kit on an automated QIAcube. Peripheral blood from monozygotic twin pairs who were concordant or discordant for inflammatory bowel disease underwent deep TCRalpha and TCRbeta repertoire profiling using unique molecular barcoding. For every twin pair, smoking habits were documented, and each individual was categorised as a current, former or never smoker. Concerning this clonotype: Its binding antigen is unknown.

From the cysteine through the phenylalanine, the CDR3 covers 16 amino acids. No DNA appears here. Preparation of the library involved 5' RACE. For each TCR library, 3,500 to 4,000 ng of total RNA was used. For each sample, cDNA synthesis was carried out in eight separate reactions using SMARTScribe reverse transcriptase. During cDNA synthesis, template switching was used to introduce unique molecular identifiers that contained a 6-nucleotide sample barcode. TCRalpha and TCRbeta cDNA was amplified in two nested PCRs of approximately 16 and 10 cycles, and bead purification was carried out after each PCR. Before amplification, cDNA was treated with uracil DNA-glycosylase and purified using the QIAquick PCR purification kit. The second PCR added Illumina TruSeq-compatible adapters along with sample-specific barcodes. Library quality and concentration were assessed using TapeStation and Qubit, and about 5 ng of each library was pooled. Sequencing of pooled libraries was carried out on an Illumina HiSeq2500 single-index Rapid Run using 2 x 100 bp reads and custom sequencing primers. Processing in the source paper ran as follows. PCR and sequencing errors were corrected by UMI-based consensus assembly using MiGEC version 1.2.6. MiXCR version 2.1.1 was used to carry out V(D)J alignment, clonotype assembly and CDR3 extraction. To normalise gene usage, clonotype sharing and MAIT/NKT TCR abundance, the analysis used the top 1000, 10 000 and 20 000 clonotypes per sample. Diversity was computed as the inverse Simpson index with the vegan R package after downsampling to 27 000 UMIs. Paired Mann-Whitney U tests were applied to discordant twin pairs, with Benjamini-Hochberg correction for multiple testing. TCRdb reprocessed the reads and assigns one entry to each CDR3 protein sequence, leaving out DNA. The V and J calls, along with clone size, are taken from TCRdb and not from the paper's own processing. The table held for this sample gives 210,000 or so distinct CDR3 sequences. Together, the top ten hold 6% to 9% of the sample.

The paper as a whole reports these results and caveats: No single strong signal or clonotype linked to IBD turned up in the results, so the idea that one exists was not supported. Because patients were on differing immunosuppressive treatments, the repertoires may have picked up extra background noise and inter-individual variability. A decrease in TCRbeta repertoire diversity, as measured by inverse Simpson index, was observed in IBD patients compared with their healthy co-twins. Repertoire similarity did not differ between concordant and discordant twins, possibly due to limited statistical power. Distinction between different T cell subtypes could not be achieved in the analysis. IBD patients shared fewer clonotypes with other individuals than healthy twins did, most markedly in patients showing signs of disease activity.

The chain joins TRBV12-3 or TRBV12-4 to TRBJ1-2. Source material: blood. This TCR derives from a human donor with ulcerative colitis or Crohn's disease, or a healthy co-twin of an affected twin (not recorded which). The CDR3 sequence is CASSLRAGTSGYGYTF.